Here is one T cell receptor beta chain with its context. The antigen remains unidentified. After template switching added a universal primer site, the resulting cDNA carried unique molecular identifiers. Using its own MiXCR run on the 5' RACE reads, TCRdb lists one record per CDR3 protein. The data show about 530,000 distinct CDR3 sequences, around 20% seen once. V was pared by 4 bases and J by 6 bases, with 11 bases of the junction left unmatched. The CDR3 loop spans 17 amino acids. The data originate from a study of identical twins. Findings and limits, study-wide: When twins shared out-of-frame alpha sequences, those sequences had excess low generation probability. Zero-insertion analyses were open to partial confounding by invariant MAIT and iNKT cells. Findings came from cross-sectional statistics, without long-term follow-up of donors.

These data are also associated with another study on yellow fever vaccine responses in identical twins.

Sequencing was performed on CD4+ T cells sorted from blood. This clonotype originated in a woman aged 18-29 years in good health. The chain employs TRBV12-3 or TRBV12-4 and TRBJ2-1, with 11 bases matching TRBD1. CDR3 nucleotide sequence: TGTGCCAGCAGTTCGAAGGACAGGGGGCGGTTCGGCAATGAGCAGTTCTTC. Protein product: CASSSKDRGRFGNEQFF.